The 17 T cell receptor beta chains reported below all come from one sample, sequenced in a study of blood T cell repertoires in COVID-19. Produced via immunoSEQ multiplex PCR; TCRdb's table is partial and in-frame only. The data contain 180,000 or so clones, 86% of them singletons. Specimen: peripheral blood. The receptors here all came from a woman in her twenties or thirties with active or convalescent COVID-19.

V gene TRBV9 combines with J gene TRBJ2-3; TRBD2 agrees at 9 bases. Germline CDR1 is SGDLS and CDR2 is YYNGEE. The CDR3 is made up of 17 amino acids. J gave up 3 bases and V 4 bases, and 12 bases lay outside the gene matches. The CDR3 DNA reads as TGTGCCAGCAGCCCTCGGGGTAGCGGGGGCTTAACAGATACGCAGTATTTT. It yields the protein CASSPRGSGGLTDTQYF. Using reference TRBV9 and TRBJ2-3 for the parts outside the CDR3, the full variable domain is DSGVTQTPKHLITATGQRVTLRCSPRSGDLSVYWYQQSLDQGLQFLIQYYNGEERAKGNILERFSAQQFPDLHSELNLSSLELGDSALYFCASSPRGSGGLTDTQYFGPGTRLTVL.

This clone was picked up one time. The V gene is TRBV30, the J gene TRBJ1-1; possible D gene TRBD1, 5 bases. The CDR3 is made up of 13 amino acids. The V gene lost 1 base and the J gene lost 5 bases, with 11 bases spanning the gap. Germline CDR1 and CDR2: GTSNPN and SVGIG (reference sequence). CDR3 in amino acids: CAWSAGTGTEAFF. DNA of the CDR3: TGTGCCTGGAGTGCGGGGACTGGTACTGAAGCTTTCTTT.

This rearrangement joins TRBV7-9 to TRBJ1-2; D gene uncertain. V lost 3 bases and J 5 bases, leaving 13 bases between the germline ends. This CDR3 spans 14 amino acids. CDR1 and CDR2 from the germline V gene are SEHNR and FQNEAQ (reference sequence). Written as DNA, the CDR3 is TGTGCCAGCAGCTTGGTGGGCAGCCTATATGGCTACACCTTC. The encoded protein is CASSLVGSLYGYTF.

The J gene is TRBJ2-5, the V gene TRBV4-2, with 7 bases fitting TRBD1. The CDR3 spans 15 residues. Germline trimming cut 6 bases from V and 1 base from J; bases unmatched to any gene: 8. Looked up from germline, CDR1 is LGHNA and CDR2 is YNFKEQ. Written as DNA, the CDR3 is TGTGCCAGCAGTTCAAAACAGGGGTTCCAAGAGACCCAGTACTTC. Amino acids: CASSSKQGFQETQYF.

V usage is TRBV2 and J usage is TRBJ2-7, with TRBD2 matching 12 bases. This CDR3 has 15 amino acids. CDR1 and CDR2 (germline): SNHLY, FYNNEI. The V and J ends lost 6 bases and 2 bases, in that order; junction bases with no gene match: 5. The DNA for the CDR3 is TGTGCCAGCAGGCTTCTAGCGGGAGGGCCCTACGAGCAGTACTTC. This translates into CASRLLAGGPYEQYF.

The J gene is TRBJ1-4, the V gene TRBV19; 8 bases fit TRBD1. Germline V gene sequence: CDR1 LNHDA, CDR2 SQIVND (reference sequence). J lost 6 bases, V lost 5 bases, and 8 bases had no gene match. The CDR3 is 15 amino acids. CDR3 DNA: TGTGCCAGTAGTCCTGACAGGGGACGGGATGAAAAACTGTTTTTT. Translating gives CASSPDRGRDEKLFF.

The rearrangement joins TRBV10-1 to TRBJ2-7; 8 bases agree with TRBD1. Germline CDR1 WNHNN, CDR2 SYGVQD (reference sequence). The CDR3 runs to 14 residues. Trimming at V came to 2 bases and at J to 9 bases, leaving 9 bases not matched to a gene. CDR3 region: CASSEDGQGKWQYF. In DNA, the CDR3 is TGCGCCAGCAGTGAGGATGGACAGGGCAAGTGGCAGTACTTC.

V usage is TRBV6-5 and J usage is TRBJ1-1, with 11 bases aligning to TRBD1. Trimming cost V 5 bases and J 4 bases; bases outside gene matches: 6. CDR3 length: 15 amino acids. Germline V lookup: CDR1 MNHEY, CDR2 SVGAGI. This chain's CDR3 is CASSHGQGALTEAFF. The CDR3 DNA reads as TGTGCCAGCAGTCACGGACAGGGGGCCCTCACTGAAGCTTTCTTT.

V gene TRBV18 combines with J gene TRBJ1-4; 7 positions match TRBD1. The J segment lost 0 bases and the V segment lost 1 base, leaving 8 bases of the junction unmatched. The CDR3 has 18 amino acids. The germline CDR1 and CDR2 sequences are KGHSH and LQKENI. The CDR3 loop reads CASSPLGQTSATNEKLFF. CDR3 in DNA: TGTGCCAGCTCACCACTGGGACAGACCTCGGCAACTAATGAAAAACTGTTTTTT.

In the case of this clone: Compared with germline, one end of the junction differs, possibly owing to a read error. J is TRBJ1-6 and V is TRBV4-2; D is perhaps TRBD1 (6 bases). The CDR3 extends over 19 amino acids. Per germline, CDR1 LGHNA and CDR2 YNFKEQ. The CDR3 loop reads CASSEDRSRAGSYNSPLHF. The CDR3 nucleotides are TGTGCCAGCAGCGAAGACAGGTCCAGGGCCGGCTCCTATAATTCACCCCTCCACTTT.

This clone was found a few times. The V gene is TRBV10-2, the J gene TRBJ1-6; D possibly corresponds to TRBD1 (6 bases). Germline lookup yields CDR1 WSHSY and CDR2 SAAADI. This CDR3 region has 13 residues. Trimming stripped 7 bases from V and 8 bases from J, with 12 bases between. CDR3 sequence: CASNKDRYSPLHF. CDR3 nucleotides: TGCGCCAGCAATAAGGACAGATATTCACCCCTCCACTTT.

The chain has TRBV5-1 and TRBJ1-3, with no clear D. Trimming took 4 bases from V and 3 from J, leaving 14 bases between them. This CDR3 comprises 15 residues. Germline-derived CDR1 and CDR2 are SGHRS and YFSETQ. CDR3 coding DNA: TGCGCCAGCAGCACCTCGGGGAGGGTTGGAAACACCATATATTTT. Its translation is CASSTSGRVGNTIYF.

J is TRBJ1-1 and V is TRBV3-1 (or the pseudogene TRBV3-2); 12 nucleotides match TRBD1. The germline gives CDR1 LGHDT, CDR2 YNNKEL (reference sequence). The CDR3 runs to 16 residues. V lost 5 bases and J lost 4; bases outside the gene matches: 8. The DNA of the CDR3 is TGTGCCAGCAGCTCAGGGACAGGGGGCCTAGGCACTGAAGCTTTCTTT. As protein: CASSSGTGGLGTEAFF.

V and J are TRBV18 and TRBJ1-1, with D perhaps TRBD1 (6 bases). Trimming cost V 3 bases and J 1 base, with 15 bases left between them. Germline V CDR1 and CDR2: KGHSH, LQKENI. This CDR3 has 16 residues. The CDR3 sequence: CASSPPGVKRNTEAFF. Here the CDR3 DNA reads TGTGCCAGCTCACCGCCAGGGGTCAAAAGGAACACTGAAGCTTTCTTT.

The V and J genes are TRBV29-1 and TRBJ2-5; 10 bases fit TRBD2. V gave up 2 bases and J gave up 4 bases; unmatched junction bases: 4. This CDR3 comprises 14 residues. Germline values: CDR1 SQVTM, CDR2 ANQGSEA. In DNA, the CDR3 is TGCAGCGTTGAACTAGCGGGAGCCCGAGAGACCCAGTACTTC. This sequence encodes CSVELAGARETQYF.

The chain joins TRBV13 to TRBJ2-4; TRBD2 aligns across 8 bases. The CDR3 consists of 17 residues. V lost 4 bases to trimming and J lost 7 bases; unmatched junction nucleotides: 15. Per the germline V gene, CDR1 is PRHDT and CDR2 is FYEKMQ (reference sequence). The chain's CDR3 is CASSSRSGRNTLNIQYF. CDR3 DNA: TGTGCCAGCAGCTCCAGAAGCGGGAGAAATACACTTAACATTCAGTACTTC.

This sequence joins TRBV4-1 and TRBJ2-2, with TRBD1 matching 10 bases. CDR1 and CDR2 (germline): MGHRA, YSYEKL. The CDR3 loop spans 16 amino acids. V lost 3 bases, J lost 5 bases, and 6 bases stayed unmatched. Written as DNA, the CDR3 is TGCGCCAGCAGCCAGGCCGGGACAGGGGTGACCGGGGAGCTGTTTTTT. Its translation: CASSQAGTGVTGELFF.